Following are 5 T cell receptor beta chains from one sample sequenced in a study of CD8 T cells in ankylosing spondylitis (dated by TCRdb to 2016 to 2017). Libraries were built with 5' RACE. The instrument given in TCRdb is Illumina HiSeq 2500. The public sequencing data were trimmed at Q25 with fastp and processed into clonotypes with MiXCR by TCRdb, which kept only in-frame beta chains. All rows with the same CDR3 protein become a single entry with the most common DNA and genes. This sample holds around 160,000 distinct CDR3 sequences; around 10% were observed only once. Almost 30% of the sample goes to the ten largest clones. Sequenced sample: blood, either unsorted or a sorted T cell fraction (not recorded which). Every receptor here comes from a male donor with ankylosing spondylitis or in good health (not recorded which).

The V and J genes are TRBV6-5 and TRBJ2-3, with 7 nucleotides matching TRBD2. This CDR3 comprises 15 residues. The germline CDR1 and CDR2 sequences are MNHEY and SVGAGI. V trimming: 2 bases; J trimming: 2 bases; junction bases outside the gene matches: 4. The CDR3 loop is CASSYKAGYTDTQYF. CDR3 DNA: TGTGCCAGCAGTTACAAAGCGGGATACACAGATACGCAGTATTTT.

This clonotype was counted many times. The chain combines TRBV29-1 with TRBJ1-1, with 8 positions matching TRBD1. Unmatched junction bases numbered 7, after V lost 4 bases and J lost 3 bases. Germline V gene data show CDR1 as SQVTM and CDR2 as ANQGSEA. The CDR3 has 14 amino acids. The CDR3 sequence is CSVVVTGEDTEAFF. The CDR3 coding sequence is TGCAGCGTTGTCGTGACAGGGGAGGACACTGAAGCTTTCTTT.

As for this clonotype: A much larger clone differs from this one at a single base, so this may be a read error. The chain links TRBV5-1 to TRBJ2-7; D is perhaps TRBD2 (5 bases). The DNA end lines up better with TRBJ2-1; the J call may be wrong. This CDR3 has 14 amino acids. The germline V gene encodes CDR1 SGHRS and CDR2 YFSETQ. The CDR3 region is CASSPGLSSVEQFF. DNA of the CDR3: TGCGCCAGCAGCCCAGGACTCTCCTCCGTCGAGCAGTTCTTC.

The chain joins TRBV12-3 or TRBV12-4 to TRBJ2-1, with D maybe TRBD2 (5 bases). The CDR3 has 15 residues. V was pared by 7 bases and J by 6 bases, with 19 bases between. CDR3: CASIYGEILGNEQFF. For the CDR3, the DNA is TGTGCCAGCATCTACGGGGAGATACTTGGCAATGAGCAGTTCTTC.

This chain links TRBV7-2 with TRBJ2-7; possibly TRBD1 or TRBD2 for D (6 bases each). V was pared by 2 bases and J by 5 bases, with 13 bases between. This CDR3 is 14 amino acids long. Germline assignment: CDR1 SGHTA and CDR2 FQGNSA. The CDR3 is CASSLYRGANEQYF. The CDR3 DNA reads as TGTGCCAGCAGCTTATATAGGGGGGCTAACGAGCAGTACTTC.